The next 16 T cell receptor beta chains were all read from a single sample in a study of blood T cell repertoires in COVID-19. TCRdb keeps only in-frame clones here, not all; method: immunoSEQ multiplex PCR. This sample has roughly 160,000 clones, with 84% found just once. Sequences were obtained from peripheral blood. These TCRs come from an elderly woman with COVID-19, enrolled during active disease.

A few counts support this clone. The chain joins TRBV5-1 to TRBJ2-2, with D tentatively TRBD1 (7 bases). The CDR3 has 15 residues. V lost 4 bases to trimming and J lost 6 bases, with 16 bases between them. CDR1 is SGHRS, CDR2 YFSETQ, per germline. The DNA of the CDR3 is TGCGCCAGCAGCGTTAGACAGGGAGGCCCCGGGGAGCTGTTTTTT. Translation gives CASSVRQGGPGELFF.

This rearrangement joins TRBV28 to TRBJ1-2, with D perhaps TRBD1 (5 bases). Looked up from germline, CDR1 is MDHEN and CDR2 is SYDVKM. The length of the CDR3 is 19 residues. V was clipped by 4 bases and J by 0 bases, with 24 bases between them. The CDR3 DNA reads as TGTGCCAGCAGTTCCCCCACCGACAGACGAGAATTAGCTAACTATGGCTACACCTTC. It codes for CASSSPTDRRELANYGYTF.

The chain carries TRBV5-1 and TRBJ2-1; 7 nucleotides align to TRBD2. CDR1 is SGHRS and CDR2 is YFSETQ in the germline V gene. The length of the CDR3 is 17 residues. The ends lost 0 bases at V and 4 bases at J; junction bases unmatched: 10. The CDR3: CASSLEFGASGYNEQFF. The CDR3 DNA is TGCGCCAGCAGCTTGGAATTCGGTGCTAGCGGTTACAATGAGCAGTTCTTC. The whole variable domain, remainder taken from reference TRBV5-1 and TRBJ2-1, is KAGVTQTPRYLIKTRGQQVTLSCSPISGHRSVSWYQQTPGQGLQFLFEYFSETQRNKGNFPGRFSGRQFSNSRSEMNVSTLELGDSALYLCASSLEFGASGYNEQFFGPGTRLTVL.

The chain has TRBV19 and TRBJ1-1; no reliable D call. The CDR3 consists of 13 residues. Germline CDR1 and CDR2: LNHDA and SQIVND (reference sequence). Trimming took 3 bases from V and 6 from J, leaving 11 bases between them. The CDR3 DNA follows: TGTGCCAGTAGTATCGGGCCGCGGGCTGAAGCTTTCTTT. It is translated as CASSIGPRAEAFF.

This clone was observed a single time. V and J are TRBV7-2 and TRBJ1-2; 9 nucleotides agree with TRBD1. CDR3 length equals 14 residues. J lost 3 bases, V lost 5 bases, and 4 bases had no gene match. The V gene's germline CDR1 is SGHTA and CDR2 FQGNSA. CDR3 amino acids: CASSPQGADYGYTF. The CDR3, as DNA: TGTGCCAGCAGCCCACAGGGGGCGGACTATGGCTACACCTTC.

The CDR3 DNA is TGTGCCTGGGGGAAAAAGGGACAGGGGCAGAGTCAGCCCCAGCATTTT. Protein sequence: CAWGKKGQGQSQPQHF. The chain carries TRBV30 and TRBJ1-5, with 10 bases matching TRBD1. The V segment lost 5 bases and the J segment 6 bases; nucleotides outside the gene matches: 13. Germline V gene sequence: CDR1 GTSNPN, CDR2 SVGIG (reference sequence). This CDR3 has 16 residues.

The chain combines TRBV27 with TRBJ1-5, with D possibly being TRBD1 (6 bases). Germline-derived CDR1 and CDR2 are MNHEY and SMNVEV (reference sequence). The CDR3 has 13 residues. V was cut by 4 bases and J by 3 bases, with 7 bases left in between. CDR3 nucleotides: TGTGCCAGCAGTTGGACAGCCAATCAGCCCCAGCATTTT. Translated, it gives CASSWTANQPQHF.

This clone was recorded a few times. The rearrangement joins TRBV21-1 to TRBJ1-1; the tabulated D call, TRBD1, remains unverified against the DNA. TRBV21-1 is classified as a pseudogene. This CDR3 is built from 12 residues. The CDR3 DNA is TGTGCCACCGAGGACAGGGACACTGAAGCTTTCTTT. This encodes CATEDRDTEAFF.

The CDR3 spells CASSLRASGDYNEQFF. The CDR3 DNA reads as TGCGCCAGCAGCTTGCGGGCTAGCGGGGATTACAATGAGCAGTTCTTC. The chain employs TRBV5-1 and TRBJ2-1; TRBD2 agrees at 9 bases. CDR1 and CDR2 from the germline V gene are SGHRS and YFSETQ. This CDR3 comprises 16 residues. V shed 1 base, J shed 4 bases, and the junction held 6 bases outside the gene matches.

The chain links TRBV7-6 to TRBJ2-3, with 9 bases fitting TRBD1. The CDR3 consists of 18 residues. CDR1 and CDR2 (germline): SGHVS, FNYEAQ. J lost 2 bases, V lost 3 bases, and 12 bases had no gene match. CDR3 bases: TGTGCCAGCAGCTTCCGAATGCTCGGGACAGGGTACACAGATACGCAGTATTTT. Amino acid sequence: CASSFRMLGTGYTDTQYF.

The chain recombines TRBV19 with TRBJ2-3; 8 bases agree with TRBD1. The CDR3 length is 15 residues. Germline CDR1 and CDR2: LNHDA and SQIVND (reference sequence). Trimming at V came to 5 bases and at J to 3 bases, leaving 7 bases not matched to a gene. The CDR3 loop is CASSEGQVMTDTQYF. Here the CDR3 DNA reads TGTGCCAGTAGTGAGGGACAGGTGATGACAGATACGCAGTATTTT.

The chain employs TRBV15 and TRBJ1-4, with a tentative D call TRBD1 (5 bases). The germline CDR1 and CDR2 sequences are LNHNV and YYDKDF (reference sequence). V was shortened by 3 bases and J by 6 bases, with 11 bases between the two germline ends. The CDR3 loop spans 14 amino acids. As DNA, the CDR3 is TGTGCCACCAGCAGGGGCAGGGTGGATGAAAAACTGTTTTTT. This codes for CATSRGRVDEKLFF.

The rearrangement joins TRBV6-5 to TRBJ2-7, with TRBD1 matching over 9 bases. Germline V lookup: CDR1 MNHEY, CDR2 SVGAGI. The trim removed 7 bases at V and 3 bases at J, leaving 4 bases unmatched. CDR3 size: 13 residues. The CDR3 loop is CASKRGQGYEQYF. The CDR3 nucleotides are TGTGCCAGCAAGAGGGGACAGGGCTACGAGCAGTACTTC.

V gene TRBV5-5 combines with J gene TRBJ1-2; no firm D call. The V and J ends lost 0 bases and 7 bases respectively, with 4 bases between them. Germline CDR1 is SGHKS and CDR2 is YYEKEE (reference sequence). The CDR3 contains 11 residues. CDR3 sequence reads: CASSLAFGYTF. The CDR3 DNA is TGTGCCAGCAGCTTGGCCTTTGGCTACACCTTC.

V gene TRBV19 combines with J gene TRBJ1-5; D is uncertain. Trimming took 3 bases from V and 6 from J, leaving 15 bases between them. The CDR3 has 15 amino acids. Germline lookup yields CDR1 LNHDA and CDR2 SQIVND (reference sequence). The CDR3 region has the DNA TGTGCCAGTAGTATTACAATCACGGGTTTTCAGCCCCAGCATTTT. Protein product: CASSITITGFQPQHF.

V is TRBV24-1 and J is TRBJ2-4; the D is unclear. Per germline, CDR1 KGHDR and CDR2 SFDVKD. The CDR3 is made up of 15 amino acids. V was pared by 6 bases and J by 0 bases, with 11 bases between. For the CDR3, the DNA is TGTGCCACCAGTTGTCCGTTTAAAGCCAAAAACATTCAGTACTTC. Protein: CATSCPFKAKNIQYF.